The clone carrying this T cell receptor (beta chain) showed up just a few times. Its antigen remains unknown. These data originate in a study of T-cell reconstitution after alpha-beta-depleted transplantation in children. Study findings and constraints: About two months after transplant, alpha-beta T cells reportedly came from several hundred expanded graft clones. After one year, T-cell counts and TCRbeta diversity mostly came from new T cells. Several patients had high TCRbeta diversity at day 60; it came from surviving recipient T cells and thymic progenitors.

Library preparation (for TCRbeta) was performed with unique molecular identifiers. TCRdb re-analysed the PCR reads in MiXCR, keeping a single row per CDR3 protein. The repertoire includes 700,000 to 850,000 distinct CDR3 sequences, roughly 16% of them detected once, and approximately 5% sits in the top ten. Trimming shortened V by 7 bases and J by 7 bases, and 5 bases separated the two germline ends. The CDR3 has 10 amino acids. The chain uses TRBV6-7 and TRBJ2-1, with D unresolved. TRBV6-7 belongs to the ORF category, with a function that is uncertain. This clonotype was sampled from a male patient aged 10 to 17 who had a stem cell transplant for acute lymphoblastic leukemia, so the T cells may come from the graft donor. Source: PBMCs, mostly from graft donor cells, taken 360 days after TCRalphabeta/CD19-depleted stem cell transplant. The CDR3 here is CASTFNEQFF. The CDR3 DNA follows: TGTGCCAGCACCTTTAATGAGCAGTTCTTC.